A single sample gave rise to the 15 T cell receptor beta chains below, sequenced in a study of early T cells in non-severe SARS-CoV-2 infection. One entry per CDR3 protein results from TCRdb running MiXCR on the 5' RACE reads. The sample records about 60,000 distinct CDR3 sequences, 10% being singletons. The sequenced material came from whole blood. The receptors stem from an adult who was a healthcare worker with PCR-confirmed SARS-CoV-2 infection or an uninfected control (not recorded which).

This clonotype was seen a few times. V and J are TRBV20-1 and TRBJ2-7, with D perhaps given as TRBD1 or TRBD2 (5 bases each). Germline V gene sequence: CDR1 DFQATT, CDR2 SNEGSKA (reference sequence). The CDR3 consists of 12 residues. V was clipped by 0 bases and J by 7 bases, with 10 bases between them. CDR3 protein: CSAREPGREQYF. The CDR3 bases are TGCAGTGCTAGAGAGCCGGGACGGGAGCAGTACTTC.

This clonotype occurred many times. The rearrangement joins TRBV6-1 to TRBJ2-7, with D unresolved. CDR1 and CDR2 from the germline V gene are MNHNS and SASEGT. The V gene lost 3 bases and the J gene lost 0 bases, with 6 bases spanning the gap. CDR3 size: 13 residues. Here the CDR3 DNA reads TGTGCCAGCAGTGAGGCAGACTCCTACGAGCAGTACTTC. The encoded protein is CASSEADSYEQYF.

This clonotype was counted at least ten times. The chain couples TRBV7-3 to TRBJ2-2; 7 bases map to TRBD1. Germline CDR1 reads SGHTA; CDR2 reads FQGTGA. J lost 0 bases, V lost 8 bases, and 3 bases had no gene match. CDR3 length: 14 residues. CDR3: CASRDRTNTGELFF. In DNA, the CDR3 is TGTGCCAGCCGGGACAGAACGAACACCGGGGAGCTGTTTTTT.

The sample holds many counts of this clonotype. This rearrangement joins TRBV19 to TRBJ1-1; D gene unclear. The length of the CDR3 is 12 residues. Trimming removed 7 bases from V and 0 bases from J, with 6 bases in between. Germline CDR1 reads LNHDA; CDR2 reads SQIVND (reference sequence). The CDR3: CASTNMNTEAFF. The CDR3, as DNA: TGTGCCAGTACCAACATGAACACTGAAGCTTTCTTT.

This clonotype was counted ten times or more. V and J are TRBV2 and TRBJ2-3, with D perhaps TRBD1 (6 bases). CDR1 SNHLY and CDR2 FYNNEI come from the germline V gene. V gave up 7 bases and J gave up 3 bases, with 14 bases separating them. The CDR3 runs 14 residues. CDR3 residues: CASMKGDYTDTQYF. The CDR3 nucleotides read TGTGCCAGCATGAAGGGGGATTATACAGATACGCAGTATTTT.

The table lists this clonotype with a few counts. V gene TRBV6-5 combines with J gene TRBJ1-6; tentatively, D is TRBD1 (5 bases). The germline V gene encodes CDR1 MNHEY and CDR2 SVGAGI. V shed 0 bases and J shed 6 bases, with 6 bases lying between them. The CDR3 loop spans 14 amino acids. In DNA, the CDR3 is TGTGCCAGCAGTTACTCTGACAGTAATTCACCCCTCCACTTT. Protein: CASSYSDSNSPLHF.

This clonotype was counted between two and nine times. Just one base apart from a much larger clone, this may be a read error. The chain employs TRBV20-1 and TRBJ2-3; TRBD1 agrees at 9 bases. The junction had 9 bases not matched to a gene; V was cut back by 1 base and J by 7 bases. The germline V gene has CDR1 DFQATT and CDR2 SNEGSKA (reference sequence). The CDR3 length is 15 residues. The CDR3, as DNA: TGCAGTGCTAGAGCCGAACAGGGGGCCGCATATACGCAGTATTTT. The encoded protein is CSARAEQGAAYTQYF.

The V call is TRBV12-3 or TRBV12-4, the J call TRBJ1-1; D gene uncertain. The CDR3 has 13 amino acids. V dropped 3 bases and J dropped 4 bases, with 9 bases sitting between them. In DNA form, the CDR3 reads TGTGCCAGCAGTTTGGCCAGAGGCACTGAAGCTTTCTTT. The encoded protein is CASSLARGTEAFF.

This clonotype was found a few times. V is TRBV19 and J is TRBJ2-5; D perhaps matches TRBD1 (5 bases). This CDR3 is 13 amino acids long. Trimming took off 6 bases at V and 5 bases at J, with 13 bases between the two ends. The germline V gene encodes CDR1 LNHDA and CDR2 SQIVND (reference sequence). The CDR3 loop reads CASRPRQLETQYF. CDR3 coding DNA: TGTGCCAGTAGGCCGAGACAGTTGGAGACCCAGTACTTC. The whole variable domain, remainder taken from reference TRBV19 and TRBJ2-5, is DGGITQSPKYLFRKEGQNVTLSCEQNLNHDAMYWYRQDPGQGLRLIYYSQIVNDFQKGDIAEGYSVSREKKESFPLTVTSAQKNPTAFYLCASRPRQLETQYFGPGTRLLVL.

This clonotype has at least ten counts. The rearrangement links TRBV20-1 to TRBJ1-1; D might be TRBD1 (5 bases). The germline CDR1 and CDR2 sequences are DFQATT and SNEGSKA (reference sequence). The length of the CDR3 is 13 residues. Trimming pared 1 base from V and 0 bases from J, leaving 6 bases between. The CDR3 sequence: CSARGTMNTEAFF. As DNA, the CDR3 is TGCAGTGCTAGAGGGACAATGAACACTGAAGCTTTCTTT.

This clonotype was counted at least ten times. The chain combines TRBV6-2 or TRBV6-3 with TRBJ2-7; D is ambiguous. This CDR3 spans 15 amino acids. V lost 5 bases, J lost 3 bases, and 17 bases lay in between. Germline V lookup: CDR1 MNHEY, CDR2 SVGEGT. The CDR3: CASSPPRARFYEQYF. The CDR3 DNA sequence: TGTGCCAGCAGTCCTCCTCGAGCGCGCTTCTACGAGCAGTACTTC.

This clonotype has just a few counts. V and J are TRBV23-1 and TRBJ2-5; D is possibly TRBD2 (7 bases). TRBV23-1 is placed among ORFs of uncertain function. The CDR3 is 14 residues long. V dropped 3 bases and J dropped 5 bases, with 13 bases sitting between them. The CDR3 bases are TGCGCCAGCAGTCACTGGGGGGGCAAGGAGACCCAGTACTTC. It yields the protein CASSHWGGKETQYF.

This clonotype was detected a few times. The CDR3 is CASSVRTGGFQPQHF. The CDR3 coding sequence is TGTGCCAGCAGTGTTCGGACAGGGGGCTTTCAGCCCCAGCATTTT. The chain employs TRBV6-2 or TRBV6-3 and TRBJ1-5; 11 bases match TRBD1. CDR1 and CDR2 (germline): MNHEY, SVGEGT. The CDR3 totals 15 residues. V was clipped by 5 bases and J by 6 bases; unmatched bases: 6.

This clonotype appeared a few times. This rearrangement joins TRBV7-9 to TRBJ2-1; the match to TRBD2 covers 7 bases. Germline lookup yields CDR1 SEHNR and CDR2 FQNEAQ (reference sequence). CDR3 size: 13 residues. The V gene end was trimmed by 5 bases and the J gene end by 12 bases; junction bases not matched to a gene: 10. The CDR3 protein is CASSPPTGGAQFF. The CDR3 bases are TGTGCCAGCAGCCCCCCGACGGGGGGTGCGCAGTTCTTC.

This chain joins TRBV6-2 or TRBV6-3 and TRBJ2-2; weak D call: TRBD1 (6 bases). V gave up 2 bases and J gave up 2 bases, with 18 bases separating them. The CDR3 has 18 amino acids. From germline, CDR1 is MNHEY and CDR2 SVGEGT. The CDR3 DNA follows: TGTGCCAGCAGTTACAGACGACAGCAGGGGTATAACACCGGGGAGCTGTTTTTT. As protein: CASSYRRQQGYNTGELFF.